This is a list of T cell receptor beta chains from one sample in a study of T cell repertoires in cytomegalovirus infection. Their specific antigens are unknown. TCRdb re-analysed the reads in MiXCR, keeping a single row per CDR3 protein. The sample has just over 450,000 distinct CDR3 sequences; about two fifths are singletons. The sample was cultured PBMCs, taken from culture after CMV antigen stimulation. The receptors here all came from a human donor in good health (CMV status not recorded). Some clones in this sample may be carry-over from other donors' samples. CDR3s include the opening cysteine and the closing phenylalanine or tryptophan.

V	J	length	CDR3
TRBV7-2	TRBJ2-1	15	CASSPGTGVSHEQFF
TRBV7-2	TRBJ2-3	14	CASSRPTDPRTQYF
TRBV10-3	TRBJ2-3	18	CAISGQERGGGSTDTQYF
TRBV7-8	TRBJ2-5	15	CASSSLEVIQETQYF
TRBV19	TRBJ2-7	14	CATNDSPASYEQYF
TRBV7-6	TRBJ1-2	15	CASSFPDREKYGYTF
TRBV4-1	TRBJ2-1	17	CASSPLWVGSSYNEQFF
TRBV11-2	TRBJ2-5	14	CASRGRGGTATQYF
TRBV4-2	TRBJ2-7	14	CASSQDPGPYEQYF
TRBV6-5	TRBJ2-5	17	CASSYGRADRYQETQYF
TRBV20-1	TRBJ1-1	13	CSARVAGLTEAFF
TRBV5-6	TRBJ2-3	12	CASSDLADTQYF
TRBV4-2	TRBJ2-3	16	CASSQGQRGIRDTQYF
TRBV5-1	TRBJ2-1	15	CASSLGPGNYNEQFF
TRBV7-6	TRBJ2-1	15	CASSSLAGGKGEQFF
TRBV6-2/TRBV6-3	TRBJ2-7	15	CASAERDRGPYEQYF
TRBV19	TRBJ2-1	16	CASSIGAGPNYNEQFF
TRBV24-1	TRBJ2-2	13	CATSAANTGELFF
TRBV7-2	TRBJ2-7	15	CASTPGLALTYEQYF
TRBV14	TRBJ2-7	14	CASSPLGQTYEQYF
TRBV19	TRBJ1-4	13	CASRAGGWEKLFF
TRBV6-1	TRBJ1-5	15	CASSPIERSSEPQHF
TRBV7-2	TRBJ1-5	15	CASSAGLTINQPQHF
TRBV19	TRBJ1-5	15	CASSRAGWTNQPQHF
TRBV6-8	TRBJ2-7	18	CASQRPGQGGQGSYEQYF
TRBV4-1	TRBJ2-2	12	CASSQIPGELFF
TRBV18	TRBJ2-1	17	CASSPMRRESAYNEQFF
TRBV20-1	TRBJ2-7	15	CSATTERTGNYEQYF
TRBV7-9	TRBJ2-3	15	CASSLGGRVTDTQYF
TRBV20-1	TRBJ2-1	15	CSARDGASGTNEQFF
TRBV7-2	TRBJ2-1	15	CASSLVVGDYNEQFF
TRBV24-1	TRBJ2-3	14	CATSDWARADTQYF
TRBV7-2	TRBJ2-1	15	CASNAMPGGYNEQFF
TRBV4-1	TRBJ2-5	16	CASSQDPAGGDETQYF
TRBV7-2	TRBJ2-5	16	CASSLAFSGFQETQYF
TRBV7-9	TRBJ1-4	16	CASSLAQGPLNEKLFF
TRBV2	TRBJ2-1	15	CASRQDSTSYNEQFF
TRBV6-8	TRBJ2-5	16	CASRPFVGTIQETQYF
TRBV7-6	TRBJ2-1	16	CASSFVTSVRLNEQFF
TRBV12-3/TRBV12-4	TRBJ2-1	18	CASSSSPWTSGGGGEQFF
TRBV6-1	TRBJ2-7	15	CASSLQTSGVYEQYF
TRBV7-2	TRBJ1-2	13	CASSVGGGYGYTF
TRBV6-1	TRBJ2-7	19	CASSGRQSGTSGRPYEQYF
TRBV7-9	TRBJ2-2	13	CASRWTRTGELFF
TRBV7-9	TRBJ2-7	17	CASSPSYPGTPDYEQYF
TRBV27	TRBJ1-1	15	CASSLSWTGDTEAFF
TRBV5-1	TRBJ2-2	16	CASSPGLATNTGELFF
TRBV7-9	TRBJ1-5	13	CASSLNSDQPQHF
TRBV2	TRBJ1-4	13	CARSQGPNEKLFF
TRBV29-1	TRBJ1-1	13	CSVQGRLNTEAFF
TRBV7-6	TRBJ2-7	14	CASSYTSGRNEQYF
TRBV27	TRBJ2-7	15	CASSSRDRTHYEQYF
TRBV2	TRBJ2-3	12	CASSPGSDTQYF
TRBV7-8	TRBJ1-1	15	CASSYPRGGNTEAFF
TRBV7-2	TRBJ1-6	15	CASSLLTGDNSPLHF